The source of this T cell receptor (beta chain) is a study of shared clonotypes between healthy human individuals. Sequencing was performed with immunoSEQ multiplex PCR; in TCRdb, only in-frame clones are kept and a portion is missing. The sample includes millions of clones, roughly 96% of them seen just once. The sequence came from a man between 18 and 35 years old in good health. Sequenced input: naive CD4+ T cells sorted from blood. Subset: CD45RA+ positively selected.

CDR3 region: CASNPDGGEGLEGYTF. CDR3 in DNA: TGCGCCAGCAACCCGGACGGGGGCGAAGGACTGGAAGGCTACACCTTC. The chain is built from TRBV5-1 and TRBJ1-2; D is perhaps TRBD1 (6 bases). CDR1 SGHRS and CDR2 YFSETQ come from the germline V gene. The CDR3 spans 16 residues. The germline V and J ends were trimmed by 6 bases and 8 bases, with 26 bases remaining between them.